This T cell receptor beta chain was retrieved from a study of T-cell reconstitution after alpha-beta-depleted transplantation in children. Trimming removed 0 bases from V and 4 bases from J, with 7 bases in between. Germline lookup yields CDR1 SGHRS and CDR2 YFSETQ. The CDR3 totals 14 residues. This clonotype was detected only a few times. Preparing the TCRbeta library involved the use of unique molecular identifiers. TCRdb itself ran the PCR reads through MiXCR, one entry per CDR3 protein. This sample has fewer than 550,000 distinct CDR3 sequences, with more than 9% found just once. This clonotype was obtained from a child aged 2 to 10 with inherited bone marrow failure, due to receive a stem cell transplant. V is TRBV5-1 and J is TRBJ2-2, with unresolved D. This sample comprised PBMCs, obtained before TCRalphabeta/CD19-depleted stem cell transplant. Here the CDR3 DNA reads TGCGCCAGCAGCTTGGCCCCTCCCACCGGGGAGCTGTTTTTT. It is translated as CASSLAPPTGELFF.